The entry below describes one T cell receptor beta chain. What it binds is unknown. The data were taken from a study of monozygotic twins with cystic fibrosis. Study-wide points: Co-twins had the most similar V usage for 13 of 16 pairs, J for 8. Nucleotide-identical clonotype sharing was significantly higher within monozygotic CF twin pairs than between unrelated CF individuals.

TCRdb's copy holds only in-frame clones and misses some; the assay was immunoSEQ multiplex PCR. In the table there are around 26,000 clones, 96% of which are singletons. The sample comprised blood. The receptor was derived from a girl aged 2-9 years with cystic fibrosis.

The CDR3 DNA is TGCAGCGTTGGGGGAGGGGGTGAGCGCGAGCAGTACTTC. Translation gives CSVGGGGEREQYF. This chain joins TRBV29-1 and TRBJ2-7, with D possibly being TRBD2 (7 bases). CDR1 is SQVTM and CDR2 is ANQGSEA in the germline V gene. The CDR3 totals 13 residues. Trimming cost V 4 bases and J 6 bases, with 16 bases left between them.